A single sample gave rise to the 18 T cell receptor beta chains below, sequenced in a study of memory CD4+ T cells and cytomegalovirus serostatus. Single viable CD3+CD4+CD8-CD45RO+ cells were sorted as the memory CD4+ T cells. TCRdb's table, derived via immunoSEQ multiplex PCR, lists solely in-frame clones and lacks some. Counted here are approximately 47,000 clones, roughly 80% occurring once; the ten biggest clones make up 0.85% to 0.95%. Sequenced material: memory CD4+ T cells from blood. These receptors all come from an adult in good health and CMV-seronegative.

The chain has TRBV6-6 and TRBJ1-2, with D tentatively TRBD1 (5 bases). With 0 bases removed from V and 12 bases from J, the gap between germline ends came to 11 bases. CDR1 MNHNY and CDR2 SVGAGI come from the germline V gene (reference sequence). The length of the CDR3 is 12 residues. The chain's CDR3 is CASSYSRGDNTF. As DNA, the CDR3 is TGTGCCAGCAGTTACTCGAGGGGAGACAACACCTTC.

The chain couples TRBV7-9 to TRBJ2-7, with 7 bases identical to TRBD1. CDR1 SEHNR and CDR2 FQNEAQ come from the germline V gene (reference sequence). The CDR3 covers 15 residues. Losses at the gene ends were 3 bases for V and 1 base for J; bases not matched to a gene: 6. CDR3 amino acids: CASSLGQTTSYEQYF. In DNA form, the CDR3 reads TGTGCCAGCAGCTTGGGACAGACGACTTCCTACGAGCAGTACTTC.

This chain joins TRBV7-9 and TRBJ1-4; a possible D gene is TRBD1 (5 bases). Germline V gene sequence: CDR1 SEHNR, CDR2 FQNEAQ (reference sequence). V was shortened by 6 bases and J by 3 bases, with 14 bases between the two germline ends. The CDR3 contains 15 residues. CDR3 DNA sequence: TGTGCCAGCAGGATGGGTGGGGGTCCTAATGAAAAACTGTTTTTT. It codes for CASRMGGGPNEKLFF.

The chain uses TRBV2 and TRBJ1-3, with 7 nucleotides matching TRBD1. The CDR3 covers 14 residues. The germline V gene has CDR1 SNHLY and CDR2 FYNNEI. The V gene end was trimmed by 7 bases and the J gene end by 2 bases; junction bases not matched to a gene: 5. The CDR3, as DNA: TGTGCCAGCACCAGGGGGGGAACTGGAAACACCATATATTTT. Residues: CASTRGGTGNTIYF.

This clone was detected a few times. This chain links TRBV5-1 with TRBJ2-3, with TRBD1 as a possible D gene (5 bases). Deletions cut 1 base from V and 1 base from J, with 7 bases between. The length of the CDR3 is 14 residues. Germline lookup yields CDR1 SGHRS and CDR2 YFSETQ. The CDR3 DNA is TGCGCCAGCAGCTTGCAGGGCGGCACAGATACGCAGTATTTT. Encoded protein: CASSLQGGTDTQYF.

The chain is built from TRBV7-2 and TRBJ1-4, with a possible D match to TRBD1 (6 bases). The V end was cut by 2 bases, the J end by 6 bases, with 13 bases between. The CDR3 has 15 residues. Germline-derived CDR1 and CDR2 are SGHTA and FQGNSA. DNA of the CDR3: TGTGCCAGCAGCTTAAGGGGGGGGAGGGATGAAAAACTGTTTTTT. It yields the protein CASSLRGGRDEKLFF.

V is TRBV10-3 and J is TRBJ1-1, with D tentatively TRBD1 (6 bases). Germline values: CDR1 ENHRY, CDR2 SYGVKD. The length of the CDR3 is 16 residues. V shed 3 bases and J shed 4 bases, with 18 bases lying between them. CDR3 region: CAISEPPPRGPTEAFF. The CDR3 coding sequence is TGTGCCATCAGTGAACCCCCCCCCAGGGGTCCCACTGAAGCTTTCTTT.

This rearrangement joins TRBV4-3 to TRBJ1-2; D is ambiguous. Trimming left V 4 bases short and J 6 bases short, with 12 bases between. CDR1 is LGHNA and CDR2 is YSLEER in the germline V gene. This CDR3 is 13 amino acids long. This CDR3 reads CASSPSWTDGYTF. The CDR3 region has the DNA TGCGCCAGCAGCCCCTCGTGGACTGATGGCTACACCTTC.

This sequence joins TRBV7-2 and TRBJ1-1; 7 bases line up with TRBD1. Germline CDR1 is SGHTA and CDR2 is FQGNSA. The CDR3 is 17 amino acids. Trimming removed 1 base from V and 4 bases from J; junction bases left unmatched: 12. CDR3 sequence reads: CASSLVGVAGGSTEAFF. The CDR3, as DNA: TGTGCCAGCAGCTTAGTTGGGGTCGCAGGGGGTAGCACTGAAGCTTTCTTT.

This chain joins TRBV29-1 and TRBJ2-1, with D possibly being TRBD2 (5 bases). Trimming stripped 8 bases from V and 1 base from J, with 9 bases between. From germline, CDR1 is SQVTM and CDR2 ANQGSEA. The CDR3 totals 12 residues. CDR3 sequence reads: CSLTGSYNEQFF. The CDR3 DNA is TGCAGCCTAACGGGATCCTACAATGAGCAGTTCTTC.

This clone was found a few times. The chain links TRBV7-9 to TRBJ2-5; 8 bases map to TRBD2. Germline V CDR1 and CDR2: SEHNR, FQNEAQ (reference sequence). V shed 2 bases, J shed 3 bases, and the junction held 2 bases outside the gene matches. The length of the CDR3 is 14 residues. The CDR3 spells CASSLPGLEETQYF. The DNA for the CDR3 is TGTGCCAGCAGCTTACCGGGACTAGAAGAGACCCAGTACTTC. The whole variable domain, filled in from reference TRBV7-9 and TRBJ2-5, reads DTGVSQNPRHKITKRGQNVTFRCDPISEHNRLYWYRQTLGQGPEFLTYFQNEAQLEKSRLLSDRFSAERPKGSFSTLEIQRTEQGDSAMYLCASSLPGLEETQYFGPGTRLLVL.

The chain employs TRBV11-2 and TRBJ1-2; TRBD1 is a possible D gene (5 bases). Germline-derived CDR1 and CDR2 are SGHAT and FQNNGV. The CDR3 sequence is 14 residues long. Trimming stripped 0 bases from V and 4 bases from J, with 9 bases between. CDR3 amino acids: CASSLDTTAYGYTF. Here the CDR3 DNA reads TGTGCCAGCAGCTTAGATACGACAGCCTATGGCTACACCTTC. Combining the CDR3 with reference TRBV11-2 and TRBJ1-2 gives the whole variable domain EAGVAQSPRYKIIEKRQSVAFWCNPISGHATLYWYQQILGQGPKLLIQFQNNGVVDDSQLPKDRFSAERLKGVDSTLKIQPAKLEDSAVYLCASSLDTTAYGYTFGSGTRLTVV.

V gene TRBV28 combines with J gene TRBJ2-7; no clear D gene. Germline CDR1 and CDR2: MDHEN and SYDVKM. The CDR3 covers 12 residues. V dropped 6 bases and J dropped 4 bases, with 10 bases sitting between them. In nucleotides, the CDR3 is TGTGCCAGCAGCCACTGGGGTTACGAGCAGTACTTC. The encoded protein is CASSHWGYEQYF.

The chain recombines TRBV7-7 with TRBJ2-5; D remains unclear. The CDR3 sequence is 12 residues long. Trimming pared 5 bases from V and 0 bases from J, leaving 4 bases between. Per germline, CDR1 SSHAT and CDR2 FNYEAQ (reference sequence). This chain's CDR3 is CASSPDQETQYF. The CDR3 DNA follows: TGTGCCAGCAGCCCCGACCAAGAGACCCAGTACTTC.

This clone was seen only once. This chain joins TRBV25-1 and TRBJ1-2, with TRBD1 matching over 9 bases. The CDR3 totals 13 residues. Losses at the gene ends were 5 bases for V and 6 bases for J; bases not matched to a gene: 4. Germline CDR1 is MGHDK and CDR2 is SYGVNS. The CDR3 DNA reads TGTGCCAGCAGTTACAGGGGGCGCGATGGCTACACCTTC. Translated: CASSYRGRDGYTF.

V usage is TRBV5-1 and J usage is TRBJ1-1; TRBD1 matches 7 bases. J gave up 6 bases and V 3 bases, and 11 bases lay outside the gene matches. Germline V gives CDR1 SGHRS, CDR2 YFSETQ. The CDR3 is made up of 15 amino acids. The CDR3 reads CASSSGVGRGAEAFF. CDR3 coding DNA: TGCGCCAGCAGCTCGGGTGTGGGCAGGGGGGCTGAAGCTTTCTTT.

The V gene is TRBV30, the J gene TRBJ1-4, with TRBD1 identical over 7 bases. Germline V gene data show CDR1 as GTSNPN and CDR2 as SVGIG (reference sequence). This CDR3 comprises 15 residues. The junction had 7 bases not matched to a gene; V was cut back by 5 bases and J by 1 base. The CDR3 sequence is CAWEPRDRTNEKLFF. The CDR3 region has the DNA TGTGCCTGGGAACCGCGGGACAGAACTAATGAAAAACTGTTTTTT. Complete variable domain (other parts from reference TRBV30 and TRBJ1-4): SQTIHQWPATLVQPVGSPLSLECTVEGTSNPNLYWYRQAAGRGLQLLFYSVGIGQISSEVPQNLSASRPQDRQFILSSKKLLLSDSGFYLCAWEPRDRTNEKLFFGSGTQLSVL.

The CDR3 protein is CASSSRIGGGNTEAFF. As DNA, the CDR3 is TGTGCCAGCAGCTCTAGAATCGGGGGGGGCAACACTGAAGCTTTCTTT. The gene calls are TRBV7-2 and TRBJ1-1, with D tentatively TRBD1 (6 bases). CDR3 length equals 16 residues. The V end lost 4 bases, the J end lost 2 bases, and 17 bases lay between the germline ends. Germline V gene data show CDR1 as SGHTA and CDR2 as FQGNSA.